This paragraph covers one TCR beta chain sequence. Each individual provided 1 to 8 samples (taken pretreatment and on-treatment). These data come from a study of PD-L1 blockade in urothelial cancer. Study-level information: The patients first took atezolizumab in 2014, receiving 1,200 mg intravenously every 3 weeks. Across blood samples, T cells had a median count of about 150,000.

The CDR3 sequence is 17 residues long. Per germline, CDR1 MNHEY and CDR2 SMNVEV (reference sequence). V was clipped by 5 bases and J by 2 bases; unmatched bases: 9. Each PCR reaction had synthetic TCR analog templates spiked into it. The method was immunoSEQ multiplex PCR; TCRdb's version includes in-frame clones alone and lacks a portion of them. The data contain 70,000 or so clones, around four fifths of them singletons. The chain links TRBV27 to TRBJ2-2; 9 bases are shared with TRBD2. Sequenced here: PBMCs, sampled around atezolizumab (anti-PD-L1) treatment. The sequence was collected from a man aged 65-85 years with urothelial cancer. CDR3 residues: CASSLTRLAVNTGELFF. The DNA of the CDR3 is TGTGCCAGCAGTCTAACAAGACTAGCGGTAAACACCGGGGAGCTGTTTTTT.